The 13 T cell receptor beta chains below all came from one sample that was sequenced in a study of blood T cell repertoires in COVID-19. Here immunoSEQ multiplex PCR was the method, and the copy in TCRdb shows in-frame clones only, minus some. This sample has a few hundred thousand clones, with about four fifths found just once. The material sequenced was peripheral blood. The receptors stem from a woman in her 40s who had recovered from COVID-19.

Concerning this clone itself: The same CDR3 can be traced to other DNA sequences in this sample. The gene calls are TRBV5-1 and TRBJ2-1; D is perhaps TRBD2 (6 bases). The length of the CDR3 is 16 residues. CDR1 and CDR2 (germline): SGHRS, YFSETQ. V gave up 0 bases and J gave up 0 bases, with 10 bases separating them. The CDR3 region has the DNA TGCGCCAGCAGCTTGGGGGGAGGAAGCTCCTACAATGAGCAGTTCTTC. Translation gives CASSLGGGSSYNEQFF.

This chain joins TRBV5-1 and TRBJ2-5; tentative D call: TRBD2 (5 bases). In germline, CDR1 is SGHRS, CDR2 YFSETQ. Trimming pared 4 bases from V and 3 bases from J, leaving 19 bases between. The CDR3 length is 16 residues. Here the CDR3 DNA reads TGCGCCAGCAGCCCCCCCTTCGGGTACGGGGAAGAGACCCAGTACTTC. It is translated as CASSPPFGYGEETQYF.

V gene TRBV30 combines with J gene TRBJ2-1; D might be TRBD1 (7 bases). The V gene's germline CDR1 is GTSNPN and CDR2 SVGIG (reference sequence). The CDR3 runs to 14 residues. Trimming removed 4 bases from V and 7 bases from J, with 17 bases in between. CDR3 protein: CAWKGGSGGNEQFF. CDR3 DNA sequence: TGTGCCTGGAAGGGGGGCTCAGGGGGGAATGAGCAGTTCTTC.

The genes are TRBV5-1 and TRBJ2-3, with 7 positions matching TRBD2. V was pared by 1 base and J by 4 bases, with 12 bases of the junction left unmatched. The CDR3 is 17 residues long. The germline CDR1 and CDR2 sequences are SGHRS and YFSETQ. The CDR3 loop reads CASSLRFSAGVPDTQYF. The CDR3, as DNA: TGCGCCAGCAGCTTGAGGTTCAGCGCGGGGGTCCCAGATACGCAGTATTTT.

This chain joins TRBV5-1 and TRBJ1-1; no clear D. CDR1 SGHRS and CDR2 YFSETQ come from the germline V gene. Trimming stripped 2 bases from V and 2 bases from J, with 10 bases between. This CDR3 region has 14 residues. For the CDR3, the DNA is TGCGCCAGCAGCTTCGCAGGCCCTAACACTGAAGCTTTCTTT. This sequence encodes CASSFAGPNTEAFF.

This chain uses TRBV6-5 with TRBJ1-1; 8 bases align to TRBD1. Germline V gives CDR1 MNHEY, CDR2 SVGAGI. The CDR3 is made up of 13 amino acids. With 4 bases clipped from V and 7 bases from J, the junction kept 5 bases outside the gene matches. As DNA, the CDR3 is TGTGCCAGCAGTTCAACAGGGGGTGGTGAAGCTTTCTTT. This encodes CASSSTGGGEAFF.

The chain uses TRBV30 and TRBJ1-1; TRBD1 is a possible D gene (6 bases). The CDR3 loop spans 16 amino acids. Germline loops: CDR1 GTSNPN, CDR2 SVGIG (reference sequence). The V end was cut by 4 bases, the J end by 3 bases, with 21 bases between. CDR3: CAWKIRGEPLYTEAFF. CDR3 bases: TGTGCCTGGAAGATCAGGGGCGAACCCTTATACACTGAAGCTTTCTTT.

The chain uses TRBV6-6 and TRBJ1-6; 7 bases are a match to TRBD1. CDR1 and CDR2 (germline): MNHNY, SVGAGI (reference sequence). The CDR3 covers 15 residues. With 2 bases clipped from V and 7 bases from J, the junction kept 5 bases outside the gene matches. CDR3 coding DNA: TGTGCCAGCAGTTACGAGGGACAGAGCAATTCACCCCTCCACTTT. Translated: CASSYEGQSNSPLHF.

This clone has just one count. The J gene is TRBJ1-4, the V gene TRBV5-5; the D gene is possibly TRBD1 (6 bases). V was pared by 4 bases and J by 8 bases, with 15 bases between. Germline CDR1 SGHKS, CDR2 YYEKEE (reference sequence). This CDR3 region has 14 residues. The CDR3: CASSITGFGEKLFF. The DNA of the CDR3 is TGTGCCAGCAGCATAACAGGGTTTGGGGAAAAACTGTTTTTT.

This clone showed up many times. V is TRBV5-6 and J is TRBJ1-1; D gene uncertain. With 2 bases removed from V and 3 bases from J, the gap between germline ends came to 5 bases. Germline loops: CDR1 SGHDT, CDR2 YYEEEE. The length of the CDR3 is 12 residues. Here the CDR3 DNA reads TGTGCCAGCAGCTTTATTTACACTGAAGCTTTCTTT. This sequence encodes CASSFIYTEAFF.

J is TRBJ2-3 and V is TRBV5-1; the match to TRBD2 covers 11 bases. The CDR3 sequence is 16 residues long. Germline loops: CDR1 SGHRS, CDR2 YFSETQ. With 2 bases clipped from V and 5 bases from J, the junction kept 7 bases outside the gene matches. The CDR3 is CASSFLSGGAGDTQYF. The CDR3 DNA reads TGCGCCAGCAGCTTCCTTAGCGGGGGGGCTGGAGATACGCAGTATTTT.

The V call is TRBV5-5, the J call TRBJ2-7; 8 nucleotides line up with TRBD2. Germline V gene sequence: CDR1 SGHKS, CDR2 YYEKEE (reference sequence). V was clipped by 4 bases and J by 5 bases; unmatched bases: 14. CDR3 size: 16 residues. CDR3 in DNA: TGTGCCAGCAGCCGGGAGGGGGGGCGCAGTTTCAACGAGCAGTACTTC. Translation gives CASSREGGRSFNEQYF.

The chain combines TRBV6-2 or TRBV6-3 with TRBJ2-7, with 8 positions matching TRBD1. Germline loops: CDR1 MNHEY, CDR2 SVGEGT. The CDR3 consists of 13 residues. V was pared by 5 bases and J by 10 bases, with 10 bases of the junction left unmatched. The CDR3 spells CASSHPGQEKQYF. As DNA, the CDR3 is TGTGCCAGCAGTCATCCGGGACAGGAAAAACAGTACTTC.